Reported below is one TCR beta chain. The antigen is undetermined. Possible read error: a much larger clone is one base away. Trimming shortened V by 2 bases and J by 2 bases, and 6 bases separated the two germline ends. From germline, CDR1 is SGHTA and CDR2 FQGNSA. The CDR3 runs 13 residues. UMIs and sample barcodes were carried by the TCR alpha and TCR beta cDNA libraries that 5'RACE produced using constant-segment primers. A single record per CDR3 protein comes from TCRdb applying MiXCR to the 5' RACE reads. The sample consists of some 350,000 distinct CDR3 sequences, around a sixth of them appearing once. This entry is derived from a study of T-cell memory formation after mild COVID-19. General study findings and limits: Mostly located in CM and EM were contracting CD4+ clones, with contracting CD8+ clones located in EMRA. Cross-reactive memory appears to have joined, as suggested by some responding clones showing up in pre-infection memory. Clones that got smaller from day 15 to 85 had even CD4/CD8, while clones growing later tipped toward CD4+.

V is TRBV7-2 and J is TRBJ2-5; D remains unclear. Sequencing input: PBMCs or a T cell subset sorted from them (not recorded which). The sequence was obtained from a man aged 18 to 35 who had mild COVID-19 (a few samples of this study predate the infection). Cell type and time point are not known. CDR3 sequence (DNA): TGTGCCAGCAGCTTAACACAGCAAGAGACCCAGTACTTC. It translates to CASSLTQQETQYF.